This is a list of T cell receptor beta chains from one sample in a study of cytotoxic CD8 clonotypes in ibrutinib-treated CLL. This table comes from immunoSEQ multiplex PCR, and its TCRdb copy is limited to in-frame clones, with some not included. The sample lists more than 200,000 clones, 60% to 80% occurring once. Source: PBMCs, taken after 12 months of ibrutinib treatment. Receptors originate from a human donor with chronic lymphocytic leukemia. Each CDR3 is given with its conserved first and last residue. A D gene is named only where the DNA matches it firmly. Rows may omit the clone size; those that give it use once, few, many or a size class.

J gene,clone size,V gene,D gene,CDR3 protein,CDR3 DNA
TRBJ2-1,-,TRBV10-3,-,CAIRNAEDGYNEQFF,TGTGCCATCCGGAATGCGGAGGATGGGTACAATGAGCAGTTCTTC
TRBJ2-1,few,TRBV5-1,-,CASSGPSINWQFF,TGCGCCAGCAGCGGGCCATCCATCAATTGGCAGTTCTTC
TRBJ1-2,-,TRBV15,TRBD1,CATGTGYGYTF,TGTGCCACCGGGACAGGGTATGGCTACACCTTC
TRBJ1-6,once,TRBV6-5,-,CASSRPIPNSPLHF,TGTGCCAGCAGTCGGCCCATCCCTAATTCACCCCTCCACTTT
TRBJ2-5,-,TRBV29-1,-,CSVWGMETQYF,TGCAGCGTTTGGGGTATGGAGACCCAGTACTTC
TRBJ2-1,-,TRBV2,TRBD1,CASSRKLPGQGSDEQFF,TGTGCCAGCAGTCGCAAACTCCCGGGACAGGGATCGGATGAGCAGTTCTTC
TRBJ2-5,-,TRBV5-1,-,CASSLYGRQETQYF,TGCGCCAGCAGCTTGTACGGAAGGCAAGAGACCCAGTACTTC
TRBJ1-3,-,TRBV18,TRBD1,CASSPPSGGGNTIYF,TGTGCCAGCTCACCACCCTCAGGGGGAGGAAACACCATATATTTT
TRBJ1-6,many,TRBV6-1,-,CASSGWVSYNSPLHF,TGTGCCAGCAGTGGTTGGGTCTCCTATAATTCACCCCTCCACTTT
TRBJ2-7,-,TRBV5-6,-,CASSLGQATEQYF,TGTGCCAGCAGCTTGGGACAGGCCACCGAGCAGTACTTC
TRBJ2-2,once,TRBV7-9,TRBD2,CASGGWAGGPGELFF,TGTGCCAGCGGAGGATGGGCGGGAGGGCCCGGGGAGCTGTTTTTT
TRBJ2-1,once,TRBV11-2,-,CASSLVVAYNEQFF,TGTGCCAGCAGCTTAGTAGTCGCGTACAATGAGCAGTTCTTC
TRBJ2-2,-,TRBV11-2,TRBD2,CASSLRTSRTGELFF,TGTGCCAGCAGCCTCCGGACTAGCCGGACCGGGGAGCTGTTTTTT
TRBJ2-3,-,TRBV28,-,CASAPGSVPTDTQYF,TGTGCCAGCGCACCGGGTTCGGTTCCAACTGATACGCAGTATTTT
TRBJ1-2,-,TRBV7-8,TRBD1,CASSPRTGGNGYTF,TGTGCCAGCAGCCCCCGGACAGGGGGAAATGGCTACACCTTC
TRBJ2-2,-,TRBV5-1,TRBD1,CASSADGQGVGTGELFF,TGCGCCAGCAGCGCGGATGGACAGGGTGTCGGCACCGGGGAGCTGTTTTTT
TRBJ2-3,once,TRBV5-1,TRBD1,CASSLAGTGGLDTQYF,TGCGCCAGCAGCTTGGCCGGGACAGGGGGCCTTGATACGCAGTATTTT
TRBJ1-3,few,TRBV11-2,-,CASSFNRQGNTIYF,TGTGCCAGCAGCTTTAATCGGCAAGGAAACACCATATATTTT
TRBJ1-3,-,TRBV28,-,CASSEGGSSGNTIYF,TGTGCCAGCAGTGAGGGAGGTAGCTCTGGAAACACCATATATTTT
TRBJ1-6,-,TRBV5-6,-,CASSWGAGLGSPLHF,TGTGCCAGCAGCTGGGGGGCAGGGTTAGGTTCACCCCTCCACTTT
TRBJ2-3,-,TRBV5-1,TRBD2,CASSLGLAGVSADTQYF,TGCGCCAGCAGCTTGGGACTAGCGGGGGTTAGTGCAGATACGCAGTATTTT
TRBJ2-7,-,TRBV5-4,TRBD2,CASRAGLAGVYEQYF,TGTGCCAGCAGGGCGGGACTAGCGGGAGTCTACGAGCAGTACTTC
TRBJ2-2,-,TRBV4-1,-,CASSRAATNTGELFF,TGCGCCAGCAGCCGGGCAGCTACGAACACCGGGGAGCTGTTTTTT
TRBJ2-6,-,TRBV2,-,CASSPQEAGANVLTF,TGTGCCAGCAGTCCTCAGGAGGCTGGGGCCAACGTCCTGACTTTC
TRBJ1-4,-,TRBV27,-,CASSWNGGWGEKLFF,TGTGCCAGCAGTTGGAACGGGGGCTGGGGTGAAAAACTGTTTTTT
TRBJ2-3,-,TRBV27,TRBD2,CASSPGTSSDTQYF,TGTGCCAGCAGTCCAGGGACTAGTTCCGATACGCAGTATTTT
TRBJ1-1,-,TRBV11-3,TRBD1,CASRQGENTEAFF,TGTGCCAGCAGACAGGGGGAGAACACTGAAGCTTTCTTT
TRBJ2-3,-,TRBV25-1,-,CASSEKGSTGDTQYF,TGTGCCAGCAGTGAAAAAGGAAGCACGGGAGATACGCAGTATTTT
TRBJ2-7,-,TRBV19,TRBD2,CASSTGLAGPYEQYF,TGTGCCAGTAGTACTGGACTAGCGGGGCCCTACGAGCAGTACTTC
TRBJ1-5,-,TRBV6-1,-,CASSDLVRQPQHF,TGTGCCAGCAGTGATCTTGTCCGTCAGCCCCAGCATTTT
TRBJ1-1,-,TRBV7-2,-,CASSSGQGTEAFF,TGTGCCAGCAGCTCCGGGCAGGGCACTGAAGCTTTCTTT
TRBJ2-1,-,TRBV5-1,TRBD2,CASSLGLAYVDEQFF,TGCGCCAGCAGCTTGGGACTAGCATATGTTGATGAGCAGTTCTTC
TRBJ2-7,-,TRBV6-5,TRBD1,CASSLQGSPYEQYF,TGTGCCAGCAGCTTACAGGGGAGCCCCTACGAGCAGTACTTC
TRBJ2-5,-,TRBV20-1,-,CSARAEETQYF,TGCAGTGCTAGAGCGGAAGAGACCCAGTACTTC
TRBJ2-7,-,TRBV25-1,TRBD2,CASTSTSGREVYEQYF,TGTGCCAGCACCTCGACTAGCGGGAGAGAGGTGTACGAGCAGTACTTC
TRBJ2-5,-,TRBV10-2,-,CASSQLRGETQYF,TGCGCCAGCAGTCAGTTGCGTGGAGAGACCCAGTACTTC
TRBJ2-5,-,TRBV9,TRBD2,CASSVAASGVTQYF,TGTGCCAGCAGCGTAGCGGCTAGCGGGGTGACCCAGTACTTC
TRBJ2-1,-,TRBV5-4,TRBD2,CASSPGTSGYNEQFF,TGTGCCAGCAGCCCCGGGACTAGCGGTTACAATGAGCAGTTCTTC
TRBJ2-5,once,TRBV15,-,CATSRAPEGGETQYF,TGTGCCACCAGCAGAGCGCCGGAGGGCGGAGAGACCCAGTACTTC
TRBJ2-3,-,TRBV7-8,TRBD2,CASSPSGLAGANTQYF,TGTGCCAGCAGCCCCTCGGGACTAGCGGGAGCAAATACGCAGTATTTT
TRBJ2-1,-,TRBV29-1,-,CSINWGDEQFF,TGCAGCATAAACTGGGGCGATGAGCAGTTCTTC
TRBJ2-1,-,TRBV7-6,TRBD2,CASSTPSGRAGEQFF,TGTGCCAGCAGCACCCCTAGCGGGAGGGCCGGTGAGCAGTTCTTC
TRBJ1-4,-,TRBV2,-,CASSDFPGTNEKLFF,TGTGCCAGCAGCGACTTTCCAGGGACTAATGAAAAACTGTTTTTT
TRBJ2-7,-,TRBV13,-,CASSFTARDNRHEQYF,TGTGCCAGCAGCTTTACTGCCCGCGACAATCGCCACGAGCAGTACTTC
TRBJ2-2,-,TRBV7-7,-,CASSLSSTGELFF,TGTGCTAGCAGCTTAAGCAGCACCGGGGAGCTGTTTTTT
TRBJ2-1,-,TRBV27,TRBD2,CASSWGGRAPNEQFF,TGTGCCAGCAGTTGGGGGGGGAGGGCGCCCAATGAGCAGTTCTTC
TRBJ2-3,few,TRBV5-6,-,CASSLGPDGDTQYF,TGTGCCAGCAGCCTGGGACCGGATGGGGATACGCAGTATTTT
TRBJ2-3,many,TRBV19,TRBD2,CASTSPGRGTDTQYF,TGTGCCAGTACCTCACCAGGGAGGGGCACAGATACGCAGTATTTT
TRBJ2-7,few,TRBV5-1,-,CASSLDPSSYEQYF,TGCGCCAGCAGCTTGGACCCGAGCTCCTACGAGCAGTACTTC
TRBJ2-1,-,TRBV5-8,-,CASSLWSHGRAEQFF,TGTGCCAGCAGCTTGTGGTCTCACGGACGGGCTGAGCAGTTCTTC
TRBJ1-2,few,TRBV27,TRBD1,CASRRSTGVDNYGYTF,TGTGCCAGCAGACGATCGACAGGGGTGGATAACTATGGCTACACCTTC
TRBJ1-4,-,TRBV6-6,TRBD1,CASSYAAGGGNEKLFF,TGTGCCAGCAGTTACGCCGCAGGGGGCGGGAATGAAAAACTGTTTTTT
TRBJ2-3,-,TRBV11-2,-,CASSPWGRDLTQYF,TGTGCCAGCAGCCCGTGGGGACGGGATTTAACGCAGTATTTT
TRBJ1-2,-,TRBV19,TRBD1,CASSKDREFNYGYTF,TGTGCCAGTAGCAAGGACAGGGAGTTCAACTATGGCTACACCTTC
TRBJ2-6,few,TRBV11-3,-,CASSPGRANVLTF,TGTGCCAGCAGTCCCGGGCGGGCCAACGTCCTGACTTTC
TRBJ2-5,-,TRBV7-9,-,CASSLATGTDIQETQYF,TGTGCCAGCAGCTTAGCCACTGGGACCGACATTCAAGAGACCCAGTACTTC
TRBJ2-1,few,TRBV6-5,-,CASRDSLIGEQFF,TGTGCCAGCAGGGACTCCCTAATAGGTGAGCAGTTCTTC
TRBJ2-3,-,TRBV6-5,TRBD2,CATQREGTDTQYF,TGTGCCACCCAGCGGGAGGGTACAGATACGCAGTATTTT
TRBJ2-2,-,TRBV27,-,CASSFGYGTKNTGELFF,TGTGCCAGCAGTTTTGGTTACGGCACAAAGAACACCGGGGAGCTGTTTTTT
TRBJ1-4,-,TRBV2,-,CASSENGANEKLFF,TGTGCCAGCAGTGAGAACGGGGCTAATGAAAAACTGTTTTTT